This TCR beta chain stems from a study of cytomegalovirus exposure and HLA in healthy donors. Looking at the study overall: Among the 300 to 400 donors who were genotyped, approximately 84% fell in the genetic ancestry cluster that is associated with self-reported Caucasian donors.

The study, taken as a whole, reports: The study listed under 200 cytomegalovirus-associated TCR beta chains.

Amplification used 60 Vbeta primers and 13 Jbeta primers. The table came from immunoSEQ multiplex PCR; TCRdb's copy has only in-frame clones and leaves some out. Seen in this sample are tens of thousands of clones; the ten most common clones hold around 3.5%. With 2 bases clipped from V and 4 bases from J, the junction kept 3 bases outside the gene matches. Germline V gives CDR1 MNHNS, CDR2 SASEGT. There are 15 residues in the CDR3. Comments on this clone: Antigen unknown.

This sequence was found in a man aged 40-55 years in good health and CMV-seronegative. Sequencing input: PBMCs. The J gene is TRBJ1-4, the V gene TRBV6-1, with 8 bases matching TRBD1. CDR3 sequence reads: CASSERTGHNEKLFF. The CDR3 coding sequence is TGTGCCAGCAGTGAAAGGACAGGGCATAATGAAAAACTGTTTTTT.